What follows are 17 T cell receptor beta chains derived from one specimen sequenced in a study of cytomegalovirus exposure and HLA in healthy donors. The PCR made use of 60 Vbeta and 13 Jbeta primers. Using immunoSEQ multiplex PCR, the repertoire was profiled, and TCRdb retains in-frame clones only, with some absent. Of some 130,000 clones in the sample, over 70% are singletons; the top ten hold about 1.6%. The sequenced sample was PBMCs. These receptors originate from a woman between 18 and 29 years old in good health and CMV-seronegative.

This chain links TRBV7-8 with TRBJ1-2, with 10 positions matching TRBD1. CDR3 size: 14 residues. V lost 5 bases and J lost 8; bases outside the gene matches: 8. Per the germline V gene, CDR1 is SGHVS and CDR2 is FQNEAQ. The CDR3 spells CASSATGGAWGYTF. In DNA form, the CDR3 reads TGTGCCAGCAGCGCGACAGGGGGCGCGTGGGGCTACACCTTC.

The gene calls are TRBV10-3 and TRBJ2-2; 7 bases fit TRBD2. In germline, CDR1 is ENHRY, CDR2 SYGVKD. V was pared by 4 bases and J by 6 bases, with 8 bases of the junction left unmatched. The CDR3 runs to 15 residues. The CDR3 DNA sequence: TGTGCCATCAGTGGCCTAGCGGCGACGGCCGGGGAGCTGTTTTTT. Translation: CAISGLAATAGELFF.

This sequence joins TRBV10-1 and TRBJ2-7, with 11 bases matching TRBD2. The trim removed 4 bases at V and 2 bases at J, leaving 13 bases unmatched. This CDR3 has 18 residues. CDR1 is WNHNN, CDR2 SYGVQD, per germline (reference sequence). The CDR3 loop reads CASSGGTSGEYLAYEQYF. DNA of the CDR3: TGCGCCAGCAGTGGAGGGACTAGCGGAGAATACCTTGCCTACGAGCAGTACTTC.

CDR3 nucleotides: TGCGCCAGCAGCTTGGAGACAGGGGGTCCCAATGAGCAGTTCTTC. It encodes CASSLETGGPNEQFF. The V gene is TRBV5-1, the J gene TRBJ2-1; 9 bases match TRBD1. The junction had 4 bases not matched to a gene; V was cut back by 0 bases and J by 6 bases. Germline values: CDR1 SGHRS, CDR2 YFSETQ. The CDR3 runs to 15 residues.

This chain joins TRBV30 and TRBJ1-1; 9 bases align to TRBD1. After removal of 3 bases from V and 1 base from J, the junction contained 3 bases not matched to a gene. The CDR3 extends over 14 amino acids. Germline CDR1 and CDR2: GTSNPN and SVGIG (reference sequence). CDR3 coding DNA: TGTGCCTGGAGGGACAGGGGTTGGAACACTGAAGCTTTCTTT. Translated, it gives CAWRDRGWNTEAFF.

The V gene is TRBV30, the J gene TRBJ2-3; 8 nucleotides agree with TRBD2. The J segment lost 1 base and the V segment lost 3 bases, leaving 0 bases of the junction unmatched. This CDR3 contains 13 residues. Germline assignment: CDR1 GTSNPN and CDR2 SVGIG (reference sequence). CDR3 DNA: TGTGCCTGGAGCGGGGGGGGCACAGATACGCAGTATTTT. This sequence encodes CAWSGGGTDTQYF. Supplemented by reference TRBV30 and TRBJ2-3, the full variable domain reads SQTIHQWPATLVQPVGSPLSLECTVEGTSNPNLYWYRQAAGRGLQLLFYSVGIGQISSEVPQNLSASRPQDRQFILSSKKLLLSDSGFYLCAWSGGGTDTQYFGPGTRLTVL.

This clone has only a few counts. The chain combines TRBV4-2 with TRBJ2-7, with D maybe TRBD2 (5 bases). CDR1 is LGHNA and CDR2 is YNFKEQ in the germline V gene. V lost 0 bases and J lost 2, with 14 bases in between. The CDR3 sequence is 16 residues long. The CDR3 here is CASSQDRRSGPYEQYF. The CDR3 DNA sequence: TGTGCCAGCAGCCAAGATCGCCGAAGCGGTCCCTACGAGCAGTACTTC.

The chain carries TRBV4-2 and TRBJ2-1; 10 positions match TRBD2. The CDR3 sequence is 18 residues long. Trimming cost V 0 bases and J 10 bases; bases outside gene matches: 15. From germline, CDR1 is LGHNA and CDR2 YNFKEQ. CDR3 bases: TGTGCCAGCAGCCAAGATCCGCCTAGCGGGAGTACCCCATGGGAGCAGTTCTTC. Translating it yields CASSQDPPSGSTPWEQFF.

This chain uses TRBV5-5 with TRBJ1-5; 8 bases align to TRBD1. Germline loops: CDR1 SGHKS, CDR2 YYEKEE (reference sequence). The CDR3 runs 14 residues. Losses at the gene ends were 2 bases for V and 7 bases for J; bases not matched to a gene: 5. The DNA for the CDR3 is TGTGCCAGCAGCTTAGGCGGGACAGGACAGCCCCAGCATTTT. This encodes CASSLGGTGQPQHF.

V gene TRBV27 combines with J gene TRBJ2-7; weak D call: TRBD2 (5 bases). CDR1 and CDR2 (germline): MNHEY, SMNVEV (reference sequence). The V and J ends lost 3 bases and 3 bases respectively, with 9 bases between them. The CDR3 length is 13 residues. This chain's CDR3 is CASSLVGGYEQYF. DNA for the CDR3: TGTGCCAGCAGTTTGGTTGGAGGCTACGAGCAGTACTTC.

V is TRBV30 and J is TRBJ2-5, with 8 bases fitting TRBD2. CDR3 length: 13 residues. Per germline, CDR1 GTSNPN and CDR2 SVGIG (reference sequence). With V trimmed by 0 bases and J by 5 bases, 2 bases remained unmatched. In DNA, the CDR3 is TGTGCCTGGAGTGTACCGGGAGGGGAGACCCAGTACTTC. This encodes CAWSVPGGETQYF.

The chain carries TRBV6-1 and TRBJ1-1, with 7 bases that match TRBD1. The germline V gene has CDR1 MNHNS and CDR2 SASEGT. J lost 10 bases, V lost 11 bases, and 10 bases had no gene match. The CDR3 loop spans 11 amino acids. The CDR3 spells CAESRQGRAFF. CDR3 nucleotides: TGTGCCGAGTCAAGACAGGGCCGAGCTTTCTTT.

The rearrangement joins TRBV29-1 to TRBJ2-2; a weak D match, TRBD1 (5 bases). The CDR3 extends over 11 amino acids. Germline CDR1 SQVTM, CDR2 ANQGSEA. Trimming took 8 bases from V and 12 from J, leaving 16 bases between them. The CDR3 region is CSTLNTGKLFF. The CDR3 DNA reads as TGCAGCACGTTGAACACAGGAAAGCTGTTTTTT.

This chain links TRBV30 with TRBJ2-5; 7 bases align to TRBD1. J lost 1 base, V lost 3 bases, and 2 bases had no gene match. In germline, CDR1 is GTSNPN, CDR2 SVGIG (reference sequence). The CDR3 length is 13 residues. The CDR3 here is CAWRTGLQETQYF. CDR3 coding DNA: TGTGCCTGGAGGACAGGGCTCCAAGAGACCCAGTACTTC.

This chain connects TRBV10-3 to TRBJ1-4; D gene ambiguous. Trimming stripped 0 bases from V and 0 bases from J, with 8 bases between. CDR1 and CDR2 (germline): ENHRY, SYGVKD. The CDR3 runs to 16 residues. The CDR3 DNA reads TGTGCCATCAGTGAGTCGTACACCACAACTAATGAAAAACTGTTTTTT. As protein: CAISESYTTTNEKLFF.

This clone occurred a few times. The genes are TRBV2 and TRBJ2-3; D is perhaps TRBD2 (6 bases). V lost 6 bases to trimming and J lost 0 bases, with 13 bases between them. Germline loops: CDR1 SNHLY, CDR2 FYNNEI. This CDR3 spans 15 amino acids. CDR3 protein: CASSLAVLSTDTQYF. As DNA, the CDR3 is TGTGCCAGCAGCTTAGCGGTGCTTAGCACAGATACGCAGTATTTT.

J is TRBJ2-3 and V is TRBV18, with D unclear. The V and J ends lost 2 bases and 9 bases respectively, with 12 bases between them. This CDR3 is built from 13 residues. Germline assignment: CDR1 KGHSH and CDR2 LQKENI. DNA for the CDR3: TGTGCCAGCTCACCAGGCACCTCCCAGACGCAGTATTTT. Protein sequence: CASSPGTSQTQYF.